The clone carrying this TCR beta chain was seen at least ten times. Its antigen is unidentified. This specimen comes from a study of T cells in Graves' hyperthyroidism and ophthalmopathy. Whole-study findings and limits: Clonotypes that were expanded in thyroid above 0.001 mostly appeared in blood too.

V lost 4 bases and J 2 bases, leaving 12 bases between the germline ends. The CDR3 is 14 amino acids. Regions amplified from RNA transcripts were the TCR beta CDR3 regions. An initial round of RT-PCR targeting the TCR CDR3 relied on the HTBI primer set. In TCRdb, the multiplex PCR reads were re-called with MiXCR into one record per CDR3 protein. The sample has 500,000 to 800,000 distinct CDR3 sequences, more than 12% seen once. The sequenced material came from blood. This chain joins TRBV12-3 or TRBV12-4 and TRBJ2-7; D unresolved. This sequence was found in a woman in her fifties or sixties with Graves' ophthalmopathy. The CDR3 reads CASSSHRLAYEQYF. The DNA of the CDR3 is TGTGCCAGCAGTTCCCACCGATTAGCCTACGAGCAGTACTTC.